This T cell receptor beta chain comes out of a study of T cell responses to AZD1222 COVID-19 vaccine. There are 14 residues in the CDR3. In germline, CDR1 is SGDLS, CDR2 YYNGEE. Germline trimming cut 3 bases from V and 7 bases from J; bases unmatched to any gene: 8. Produced via immunoSEQ multiplex PCR; TCRdb's table is partial and in-frame only. This table has some 120,000 clones, about 87% appearing once. The sample in question was peripheral blood, obtained on day 0 of AZD1222 vaccination. The J gene is TRBJ2-7, the V gene TRBV9; 9 nucleotides align to TRBD1. The clonotype originates from an adult in good health. The CDR3 nucleotides are TGTGCCAGCAGCGCGGGGGACAGGGCTTGGGAGCAGTACTTC. Translated, it gives CASSAGDRAWEQYF. The full variable domain, rest sourced from reference TRBV9 and TRBJ2-7, is DSGVTQTPKHLITATGQRVTLRCSPRSGDLSVYWYQQSLDQGLQFLIQYYNGEERAKGNILERFSAQQFPDLHSELNLSSLELGDSALYFCASSAGDRAWEQYFGPGTRLTVT.